This TCR beta chain was sequenced in a study of Graves' ophthalmopathy and Graves' hyperthyroidism. The overall study: At the time of initial diagnosis and before any treatment, peripheral blood was collected.

Study results and limitations: Ophthalmopathy progression cases were predicted by the model with 60% to 71% sensitivity and approximately 76% specificity. Detected in blood as well were most expanded thyroid clonotypes with frequency above 0.001.

This clonotype was detected many times. Its antigen is unknown. It was on clinical symptoms, serum thyroxine, TRAb, thyroid ultrasound and orbital computed tomography that diagnosis relied. The authors amplified TCR beta CDR3 regions, and they did so from RNA transcripts for repertoire sequencing. Amplification began with first-round RT-PCR using HTBI primers, then second-round multiplex PCR was performed. In TCRdb, the multiplex PCR reads were re-called with MiXCR into one record per CDR3 protein. The sample holds 740,000 or so distinct CDR3 sequences, 35% to 50% seen once. V lost 2 bases and J 11 bases, leaving 21 bases between the germline ends. The CDR3 loop spans 15 amino acids. Germline V CDR1 and CDR2: MGHDK, SYGVNS.

The origin of this receptor is an adult man with Graves' ophthalmopathy. The sample taken for sequencing was peripheral blood. The chain has TRBV25-1 and TRBJ1-1; D is unclear. DNA for the CDR3: TGTGCCAGCAGTGAACAGGCCGACGGAACTACGAGGGCTTTCTTT. Translated: CASSEQADGTTRAFF.